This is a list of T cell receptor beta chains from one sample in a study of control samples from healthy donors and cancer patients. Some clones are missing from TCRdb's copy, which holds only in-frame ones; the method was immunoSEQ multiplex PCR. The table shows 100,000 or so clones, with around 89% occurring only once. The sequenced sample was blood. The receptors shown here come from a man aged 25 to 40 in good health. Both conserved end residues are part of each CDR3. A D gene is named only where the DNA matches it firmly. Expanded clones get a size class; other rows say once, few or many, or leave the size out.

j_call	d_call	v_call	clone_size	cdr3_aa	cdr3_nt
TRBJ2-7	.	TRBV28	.	CASPRGSEQYF	TGTGCCAGCCCCAGGGGATCCGAGCAGTACTTC
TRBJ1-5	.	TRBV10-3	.	CAIRTSQGQPQHF	TGTGCCATCAGGACTTCCCAGGGGCAGCCCCAGCATTTT
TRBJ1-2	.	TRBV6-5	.	CASSKTGNYGYTF	TGTGCCAGCTCCAAAACAGGGAACTATGGCTACACCTTC
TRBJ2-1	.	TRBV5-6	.	CASSSYNEQFF	TGTGCCAGCAGCTCTTACAATGAGCAGTTCTTC
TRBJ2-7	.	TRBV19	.	CASKHSGSYEQYF	TGTGCCAGTAAACACAGTGGGTCCTACGAGCAGTACTTC
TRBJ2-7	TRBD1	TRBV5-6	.	CASSTTGGPWDEQYF	TGTGCCAGCAGCACCACAGGGGGCCCCTGGGACGAGCAGTACTTC
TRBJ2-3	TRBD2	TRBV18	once	CASSPTRTSGSTDTQYF	TGTGCCAGCTCACCCACAAGGACTAGCGGGAGCACAGATACGCAGTATTTT
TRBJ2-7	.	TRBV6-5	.	CASSYGSYVAYEQYF	TGTGCCAGCAGTTACGGGTCATATGTCGCCTACGAGCAGTACTTC
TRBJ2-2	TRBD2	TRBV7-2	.	CASSFGLAGNTGELFF	TGTGCCAGCAGCTTCGGACTAGCGGGAAACACCGGGGAGCTGTTTTTT
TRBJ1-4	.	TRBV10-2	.	CASSGGGGSGEKLFF	TGCGCCAGCAGCGGGGGCGGGGGCAGCGGAGAAAAACTGTTTTTT
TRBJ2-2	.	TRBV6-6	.	CAIATGTGELFF	TGTGCCATCGCTACAGGCACCGGGGAGCTGTTTTTT
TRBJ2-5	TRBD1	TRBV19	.	CASDGQGEYQETQYF	TGTGCCAGTGATGGACAGGGGGAATACCAAGAGACCCAGTACTTC
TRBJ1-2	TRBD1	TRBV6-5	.	CASSLQGAQYGYTF	TGTGCCAGCAGTCTACAGGGGGCGCAGTATGGCTACACCTTC
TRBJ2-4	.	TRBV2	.	CASSGQRLAKNIQYF	TGTGCCAGCAGTGGACAGCGATTAGCCAAAAACATTCAGTACTTC
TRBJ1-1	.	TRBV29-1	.	CSVANAWGYTEAFF	TGCAGCGTTGCGAACGCATGGGGGTACACTGAAGCTTTCTTT
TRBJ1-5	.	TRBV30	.	CAWSVAGGFLQPQHF	TGTGCCTGGAGTGTAGCGGGGGGCTTCCTTCAGCCCCAGCATTTT
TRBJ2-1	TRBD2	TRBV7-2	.	CASSLALAGGQGGLEQFF	TGTGCCAGCAGCTTAGCACTAGCGGGAGGACAAGGCGGACTCGAGCAGTTCTTC